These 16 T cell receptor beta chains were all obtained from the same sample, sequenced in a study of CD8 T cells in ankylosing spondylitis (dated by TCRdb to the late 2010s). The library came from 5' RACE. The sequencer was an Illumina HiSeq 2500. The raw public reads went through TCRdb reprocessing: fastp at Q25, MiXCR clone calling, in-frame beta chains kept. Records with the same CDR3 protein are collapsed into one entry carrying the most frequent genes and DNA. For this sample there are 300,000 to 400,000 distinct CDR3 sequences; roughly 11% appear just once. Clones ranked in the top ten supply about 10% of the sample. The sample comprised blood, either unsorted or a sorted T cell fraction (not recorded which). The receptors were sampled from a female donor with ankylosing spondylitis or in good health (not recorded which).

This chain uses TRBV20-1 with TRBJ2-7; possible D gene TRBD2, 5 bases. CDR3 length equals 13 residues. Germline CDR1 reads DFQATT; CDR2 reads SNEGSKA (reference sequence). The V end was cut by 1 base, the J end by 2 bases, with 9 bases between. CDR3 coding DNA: TGCAGTGCTAGAGCCGAGGGCCCCTACGAGCAGTACTTC. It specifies CSARAEGPYEQYF.

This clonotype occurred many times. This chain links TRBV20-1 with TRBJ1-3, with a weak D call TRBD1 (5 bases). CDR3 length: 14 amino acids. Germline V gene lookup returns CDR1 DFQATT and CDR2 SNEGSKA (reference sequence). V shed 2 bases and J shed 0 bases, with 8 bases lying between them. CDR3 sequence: CSARWGLSGNTIYF. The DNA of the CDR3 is TGCAGTGCTAGATGGGGCCTCTCTGGAAACACCATATATTTT.

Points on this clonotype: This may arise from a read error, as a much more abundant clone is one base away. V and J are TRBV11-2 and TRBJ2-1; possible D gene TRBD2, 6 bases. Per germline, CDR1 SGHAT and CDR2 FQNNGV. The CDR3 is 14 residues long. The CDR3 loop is CASSLALAENEQSF. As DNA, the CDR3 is TGTGCCAGCAGCTTAGCACTAGCAGAGAATGAGCAGTCCTTC.

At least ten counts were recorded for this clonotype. This CDR3 is CASSLVTSGGRNEQFF. DNA for the CDR3: TGCGCCAGCAGCTTGGTGACTAGCGGGGGGAGAAATGAGCAGTTCTTC. V gene TRBV5-1 combines with J gene TRBJ2-1, with 13 nucleotides matching TRBD2. Germline CDR1 and CDR2: SGHRS and YFSETQ. V lost 0 bases to trimming and J lost 7 bases; unmatched junction nucleotides: 4. CDR3 size: 16 residues.

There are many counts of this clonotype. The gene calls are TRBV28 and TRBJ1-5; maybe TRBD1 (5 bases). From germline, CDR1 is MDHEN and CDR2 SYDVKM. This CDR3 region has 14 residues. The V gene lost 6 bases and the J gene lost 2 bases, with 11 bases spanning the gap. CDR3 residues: CASRRPGRNQPQHF. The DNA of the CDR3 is TGTGCCAGCAGACGACCGGGGCGCAATCAGCCCCAGCATTTT.

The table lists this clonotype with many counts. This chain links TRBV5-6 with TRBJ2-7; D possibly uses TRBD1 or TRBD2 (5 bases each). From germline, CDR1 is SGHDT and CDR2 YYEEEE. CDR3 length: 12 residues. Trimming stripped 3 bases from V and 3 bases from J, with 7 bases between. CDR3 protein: CASSWDGYEQYF. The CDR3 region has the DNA TGTGCCAGCAGCTGGGACGGCTACGAGCAGTACTTC. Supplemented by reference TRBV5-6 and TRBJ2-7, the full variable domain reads DAGVTQSPTHLIKTRGQQVTLRCSPKSGHDTVSWYQQALGQGPQFIFQYYEEEERQRGNFPDRFSGHQFPNYSSELNVNALLLGDSALYLCASSWDGYEQYFGPGTRLTVT.

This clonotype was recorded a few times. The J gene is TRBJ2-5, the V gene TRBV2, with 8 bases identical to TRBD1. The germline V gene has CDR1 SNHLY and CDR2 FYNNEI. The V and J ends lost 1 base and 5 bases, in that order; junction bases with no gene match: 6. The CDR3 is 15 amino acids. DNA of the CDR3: TGTGCCAGCAGTGAAGGCCGAACAGGGGGGGAGACCCAGTACTTC. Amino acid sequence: CASSEGRTGGETQYF.

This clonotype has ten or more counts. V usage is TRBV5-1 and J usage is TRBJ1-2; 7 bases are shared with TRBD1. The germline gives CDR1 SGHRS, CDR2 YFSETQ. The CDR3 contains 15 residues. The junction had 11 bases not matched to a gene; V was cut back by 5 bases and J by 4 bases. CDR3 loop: CASRAGTEGTYGYTF. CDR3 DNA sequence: TGCGCCAGCAGGGCCGGGACAGAAGGGACCTATGGCTACACCTTC. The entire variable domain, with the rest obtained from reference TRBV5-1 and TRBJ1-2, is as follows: KAGVTQTPRYLIKTRGQQVTLSCSPISGHRSVSWYQQTPGQGLQFLFEYFSETQRNKGNFPGRFSGRQFSNSRSEMNVSTLELGDSALYLCASRAGTEGTYGYTFGSGTRLTVV.

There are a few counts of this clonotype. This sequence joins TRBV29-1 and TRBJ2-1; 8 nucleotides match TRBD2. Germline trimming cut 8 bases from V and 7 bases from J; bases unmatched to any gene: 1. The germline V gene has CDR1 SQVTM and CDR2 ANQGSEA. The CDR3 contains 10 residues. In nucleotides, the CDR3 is TGCAGCTCGGGGGGGAATGAGCAGTTCTTC. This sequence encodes CSSGGNEQFF.

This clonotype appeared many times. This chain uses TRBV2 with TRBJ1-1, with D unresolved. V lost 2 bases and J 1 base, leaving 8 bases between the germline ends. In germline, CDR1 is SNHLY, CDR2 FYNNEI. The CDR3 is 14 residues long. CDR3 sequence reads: CASSEYLGNTEAFF. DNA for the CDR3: TGTGCCAGCAGTGAATATTTAGGGAACACTGAAGCTTTCTTT. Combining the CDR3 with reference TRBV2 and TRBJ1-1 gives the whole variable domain EPEVTQTPSHQVTQMGQEVILRCVPISNHLYFYWYRQILGQKVEFLVSFYNNEISEKSEIFDDQFSVERPDGSNFTLKIRSTKLEDSAMYFCASSEYLGNTEAFFGQGTRLTVV.

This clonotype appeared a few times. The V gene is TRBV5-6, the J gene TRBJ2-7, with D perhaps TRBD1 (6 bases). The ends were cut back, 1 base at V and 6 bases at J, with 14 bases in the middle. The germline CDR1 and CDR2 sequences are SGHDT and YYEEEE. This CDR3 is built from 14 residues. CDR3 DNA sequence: TGTGCCAGCAGCTTGAGGGGGTCCCTGCGCGAGCAGTACTTC. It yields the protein CASSLRGSLREQYF. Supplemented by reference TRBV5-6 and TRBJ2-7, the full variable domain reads DAGVTQSPTHLIKTRGQQVTLRCSPKSGHDTVSWYQQALGQGPQFIFQYYEEEERQRGNFPDRFSGHQFPNYSSELNVNALLLGDSALYLCASSLRGSLREQYFGPGTRLTVT.

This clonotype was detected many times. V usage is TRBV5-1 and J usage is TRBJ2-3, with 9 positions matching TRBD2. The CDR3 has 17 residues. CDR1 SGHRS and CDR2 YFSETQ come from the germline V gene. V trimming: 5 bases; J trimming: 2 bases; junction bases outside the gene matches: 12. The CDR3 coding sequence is TGCGCCAGCAGACCCACCGGACTAGCGATAAACACAGATACGCAGTATTTT. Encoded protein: CASRPTGLAINTDTQYF.

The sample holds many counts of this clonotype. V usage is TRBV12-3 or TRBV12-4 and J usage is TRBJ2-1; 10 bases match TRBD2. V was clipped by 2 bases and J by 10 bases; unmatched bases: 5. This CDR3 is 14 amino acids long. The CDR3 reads CASSLFLAGVEQFF. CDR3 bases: TGTGCCAGCAGTTTATTCCTAGCGGGAGTGGAGCAGTTCTTC.

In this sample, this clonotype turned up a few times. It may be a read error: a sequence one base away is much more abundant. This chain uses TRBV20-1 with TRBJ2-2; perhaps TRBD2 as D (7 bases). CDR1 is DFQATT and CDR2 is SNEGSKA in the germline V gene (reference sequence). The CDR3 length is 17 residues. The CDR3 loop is CCARDLRGGVKTGELFF. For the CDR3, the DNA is TGCTGTGCTAGAGACCTGAGGGGGGGCGTAAAGACCGGGGAGCTGTTTTTT.

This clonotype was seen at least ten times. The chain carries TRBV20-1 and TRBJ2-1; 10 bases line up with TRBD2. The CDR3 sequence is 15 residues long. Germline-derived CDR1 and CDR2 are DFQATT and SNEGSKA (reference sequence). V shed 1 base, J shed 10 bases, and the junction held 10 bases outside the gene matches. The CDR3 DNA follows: TGCAGTGCTAGAGCGGGAAGCGGGGGGGCAAACGAGCAGTTCTTC. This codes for CSARAGSGGANEQFF.

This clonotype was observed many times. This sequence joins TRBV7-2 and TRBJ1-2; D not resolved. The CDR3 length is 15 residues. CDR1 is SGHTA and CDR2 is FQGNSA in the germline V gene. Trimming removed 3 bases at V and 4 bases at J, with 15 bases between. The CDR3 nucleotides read TGTGCCAGCAGCTTTGACCGAGGGTCATTCTATGGCTACACCTTC. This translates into CASSFDRGSFYGYTF.